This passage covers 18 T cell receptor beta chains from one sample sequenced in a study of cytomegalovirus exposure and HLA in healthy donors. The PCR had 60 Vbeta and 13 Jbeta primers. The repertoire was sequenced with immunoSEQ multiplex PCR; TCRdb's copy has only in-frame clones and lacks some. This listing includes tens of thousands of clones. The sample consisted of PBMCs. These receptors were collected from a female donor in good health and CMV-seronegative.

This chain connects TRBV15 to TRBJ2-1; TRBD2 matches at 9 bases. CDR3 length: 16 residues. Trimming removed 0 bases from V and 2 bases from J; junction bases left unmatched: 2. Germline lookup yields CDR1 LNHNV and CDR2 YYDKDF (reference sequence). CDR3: CATSREAGGTYNEQFF. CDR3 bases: TGTGCCACCAGCAGAGAGGCGGGGGGGACCTACAATGAGCAGTTCTTC.

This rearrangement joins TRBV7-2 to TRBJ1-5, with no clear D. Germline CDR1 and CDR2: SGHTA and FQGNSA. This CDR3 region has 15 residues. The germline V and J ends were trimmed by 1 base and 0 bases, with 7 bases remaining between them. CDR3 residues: CASSLDSNSNQPQHF. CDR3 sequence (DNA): TGTGCCAGCAGCTTAGACAGCAATAGCAATCAGCCCCAGCATTTT.

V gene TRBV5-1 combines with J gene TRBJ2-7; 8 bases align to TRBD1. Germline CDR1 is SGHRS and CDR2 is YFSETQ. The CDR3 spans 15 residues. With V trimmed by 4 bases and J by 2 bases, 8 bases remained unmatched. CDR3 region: CASSPAWTGTYEQYF. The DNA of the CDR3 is TGCGCCAGCAGCCCCGCGTGGACAGGGACCTACGAGCAGTACTTC.

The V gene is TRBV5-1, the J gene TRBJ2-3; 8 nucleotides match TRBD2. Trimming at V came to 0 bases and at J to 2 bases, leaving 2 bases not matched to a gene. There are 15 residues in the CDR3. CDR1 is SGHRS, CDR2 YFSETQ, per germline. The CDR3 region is CASSLELAATDTQYF. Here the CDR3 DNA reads TGCGCCAGCAGCTTGGAACTAGCGGCCACAGATACGCAGTATTTT.

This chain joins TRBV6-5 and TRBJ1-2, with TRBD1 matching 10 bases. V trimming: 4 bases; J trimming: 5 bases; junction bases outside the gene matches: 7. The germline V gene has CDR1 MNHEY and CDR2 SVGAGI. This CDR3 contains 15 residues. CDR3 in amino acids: CASSSPGQGSYGYTF. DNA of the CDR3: TGTGCCAGCAGTTCCCCGGGACAGGGGAGTTATGGCTACACCTTC.

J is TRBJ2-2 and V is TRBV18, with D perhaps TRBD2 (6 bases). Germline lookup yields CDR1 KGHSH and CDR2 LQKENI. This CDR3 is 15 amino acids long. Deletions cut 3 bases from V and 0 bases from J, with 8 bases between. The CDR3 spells CASSPRDSNTGELFF. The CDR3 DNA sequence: TGTGCCAGCTCACCCAGGGACTCGAACACCGGGGAGCTGTTTTTT.

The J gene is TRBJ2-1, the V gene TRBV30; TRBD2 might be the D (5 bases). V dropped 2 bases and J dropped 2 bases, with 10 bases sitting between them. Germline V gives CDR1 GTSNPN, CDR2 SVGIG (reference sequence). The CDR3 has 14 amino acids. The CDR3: CAWSSGPTYNEQFF. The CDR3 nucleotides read TGTGCCTGGAGTAGCGGTCCAACCTACAATGAGCAGTTCTTC.

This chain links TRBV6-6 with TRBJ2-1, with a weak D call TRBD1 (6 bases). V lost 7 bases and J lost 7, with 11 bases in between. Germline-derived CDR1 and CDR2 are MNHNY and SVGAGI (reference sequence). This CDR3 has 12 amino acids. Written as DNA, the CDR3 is TGTGCCAGCACCGACAGGCGGAATGAGCAGTTCTTC. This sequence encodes CASTDRRNEQFF.

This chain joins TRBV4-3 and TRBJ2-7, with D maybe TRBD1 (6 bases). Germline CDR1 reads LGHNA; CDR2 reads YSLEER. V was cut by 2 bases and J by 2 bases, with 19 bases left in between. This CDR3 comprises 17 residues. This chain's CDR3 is CASSQFPDSPSPYEQYF. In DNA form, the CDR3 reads TGCGCCAGCAGCCAATTTCCGGACAGTCCTTCCCCCTACGAGCAGTACTTC.

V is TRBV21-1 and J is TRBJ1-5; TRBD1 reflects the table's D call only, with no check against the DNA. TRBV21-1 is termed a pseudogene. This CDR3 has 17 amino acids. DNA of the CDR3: TGTGCCAGCAGCAAAGTTTTTAGGACAGTAAGCAATCAGCCCCAGCATTTT. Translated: CASSKVFRTVSNQPQHF.

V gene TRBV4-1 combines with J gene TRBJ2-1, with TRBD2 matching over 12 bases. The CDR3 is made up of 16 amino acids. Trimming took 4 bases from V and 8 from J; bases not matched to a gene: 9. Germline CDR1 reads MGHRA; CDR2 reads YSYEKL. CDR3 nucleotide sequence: TGCGCCAGCAGCCCCCTAGCGGGGGGGCTCTGGGATGAGCAGTTCTTC. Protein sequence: CASSPLAGGLWDEQFF.

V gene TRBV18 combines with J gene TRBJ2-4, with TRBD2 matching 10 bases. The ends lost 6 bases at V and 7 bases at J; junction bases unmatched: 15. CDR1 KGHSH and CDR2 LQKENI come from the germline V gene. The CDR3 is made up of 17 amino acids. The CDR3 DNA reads TGTGCCAGCTCCCAATCTCAGAGCGGGGGGGCCCATAACATTCAGTACTTC. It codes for CASSQSQSGGAHNIQYF.

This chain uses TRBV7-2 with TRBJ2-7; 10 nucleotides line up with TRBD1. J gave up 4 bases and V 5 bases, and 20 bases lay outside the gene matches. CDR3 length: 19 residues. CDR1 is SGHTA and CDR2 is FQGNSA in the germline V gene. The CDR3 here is CASSKRQGARGARMYEQYF. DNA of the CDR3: TGTGCCAGCAGCAAACGACAGGGGGCGCGGGGGGCCAGGATGTACGAGCAGTACTTC.

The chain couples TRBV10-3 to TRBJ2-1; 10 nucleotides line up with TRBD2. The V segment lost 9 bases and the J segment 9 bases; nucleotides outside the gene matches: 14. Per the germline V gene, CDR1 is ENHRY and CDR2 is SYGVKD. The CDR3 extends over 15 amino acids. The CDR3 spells CAITSGTNLGGEQFF. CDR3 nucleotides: TGTGCCATTACTAGCGGGACTAACCTGGGGGGTGAGCAGTTCTTC.

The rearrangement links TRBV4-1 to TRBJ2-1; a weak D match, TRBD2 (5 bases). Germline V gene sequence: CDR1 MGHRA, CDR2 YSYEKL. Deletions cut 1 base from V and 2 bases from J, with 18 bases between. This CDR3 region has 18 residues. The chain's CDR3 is CASSQGPYDGMAYNEQFF. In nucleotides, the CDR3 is TGCGCCAGCAGCCAAGGGCCTTATGACGGGATGGCCTACAATGAGCAGTTCTTC.

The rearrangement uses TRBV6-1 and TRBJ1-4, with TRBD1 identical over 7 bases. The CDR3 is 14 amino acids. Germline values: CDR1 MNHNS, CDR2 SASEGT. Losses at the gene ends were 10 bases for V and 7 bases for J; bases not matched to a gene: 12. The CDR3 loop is CAIDTGDQVEKLFF. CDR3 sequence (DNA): TGTGCCATCGACACAGGGGACCAGGTTGAAAAACTGTTTTTT.

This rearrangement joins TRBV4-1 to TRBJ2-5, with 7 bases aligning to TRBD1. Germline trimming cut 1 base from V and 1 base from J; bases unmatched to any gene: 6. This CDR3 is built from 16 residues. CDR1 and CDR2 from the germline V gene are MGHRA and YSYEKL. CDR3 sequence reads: CASSQGGRDSQETQYF. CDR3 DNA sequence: TGCGCCAGCAGCCAAGGGGGCCGGGACAGCCAAGAGACCCAGTACTTC.

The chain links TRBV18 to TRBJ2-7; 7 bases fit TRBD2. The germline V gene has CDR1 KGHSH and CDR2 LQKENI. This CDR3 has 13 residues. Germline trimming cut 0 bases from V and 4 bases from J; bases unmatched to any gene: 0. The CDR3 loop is CASSPPGGYEQYF. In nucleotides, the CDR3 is TGTGCCAGCTCACCACCCGGGGGGTACGAGCAGTACTTC. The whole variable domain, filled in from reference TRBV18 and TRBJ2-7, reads NAGVMQNPRHLVRRRGQEARLRCSPMKGHSHVYWYRQLPEEGLKFMVYLQKENIIDESGMPKERFSAEFPKEGPSILRIQQVVRGDSAAYFCASSPPGGYEQYFGPGTRLTVT.